A selection of T cell receptor beta chains follows, all from one sample in a study of early T cells in non-severe SARS-CoV-2 infection. TCRdb independently ran MiXCR on the 5' RACE reads; one entry per CDR3 protein. The sample gives tens of thousands of distinct CDR3 sequences, 5% to 6.5% of which show up once; roughly 8.4% is in the top ten. The sequenced material came from whole blood. These receptors were collected from an adult who was a healthcare worker with PCR-confirmed SARS-CoV-2 infection or an uninfected control (not recorded which). The CDR3 runs from the conserved cysteine through the conserved F or W.

J: TRBJ2-7; V: TRBV2; CDR3: CASRAYYEQYF
J: TRBJ1-1; V: TRBV29-1; CDR3: CSTRQGMNTEAFF
J: TRBJ2-5; V: TRBV5-8; CDR3: CASSRGEDSQETQYF
J: TRBJ2-1; V: TRBV5-1; CDR3: CASSNGLAGGQFLGFNEQFF
J: TRBJ2-3; V: TRBV18; CDR3: CASSPSADTQYF
J: TRBJ1-3; V: TRBV6-5; CDR3: CASSSSGTRRNTIYF
J: TRBJ2-2; V: TRBV7-9; CDR3: CASSRDDRGRSGELFF
J: TRBJ2-2; V: TRBV12-3/TRBV12-4; CDR3: CASSTRQTTGELFF
J: TRBJ1-1; V: TRBV20-1; CDR3: CSARGGLQLEAFF
J: TRBJ2-7; V: TRBV27; CDR3: CASSFDGRSYEQYF
J: TRBJ1-5; V: TRBV13; CDR3: CASRGGQWDNQPQHF
J: TRBJ1-5; V: TRBV20-1; CDR3: CSASFGADSNQPQHF
J: TRBJ1-1; V: TRBV5-6; CDR3: CASSLGGRNTEAFF
J: TRBJ2-7; V: TRBV6-1; CDR3: CASSEDYDYEQYF
J: TRBJ2-2; V: TRBV18; CDR3: CASSLIDRAGGAGELFF
J: TRBJ2-5; V: TRBV10-2; CDR3: CASSDWLAGEETQYF